This T cell receptor (beta chain) appears in the sequencing data of a study of blood T cell repertoires in COVID-19. Study at large: COVID-19 samples, acute and convalescent, were from the United States, Italy and Spain.

The Seattle patients joined while their infection was active and were tracked longitudinally afterward. The germline V gene encodes CDR1 SGHVS and CDR2 FNYEAQ. V lost 5 bases, J lost 6 bases, and 10 bases lay in between. This CDR3 has 12 amino acids. The sample holds one count of this clone. Libraries were prepared by immunoSEQ multiplex PCR; TCRdb keeps only in-frame clonotypes and omits some of them. The profile shows 250,000 to 400,000 clones, roughly 88% of them singletons. The chain uses TRBV7-6 and TRBJ1-1; TRBD1 might be the D (6 bases). Sequencing used peripheral blood. The TCR was taken from a woman aged 25 to 39 with COVID-19, enrolled during active disease. CDR3 DNA: TGTGCCAGCAGCGGGGACACCGCTGAAGCTTTCTTT. Amino acids: CASSGDTAEAFF.